Described below is a single T cell receptor beta chain sequence and its context. This entry is derived from a study of T cells in Graves' hyperthyroidism and ophthalmopathy. About the study: Peripheral blood was acquired at first diagnosis, ahead of any therapy whatsoever.

Amplified regions were TCR beta CDR3 sequences from RNA transcripts. During a first-round RT-PCR of the TCR CDR3, the HTBI primer set was used. One entry per CDR3 protein, called by TCRdb with MiXCR from the multiplex PCR reads. This table holds a few hundred thousand distinct CDR3 sequences, around 14% found once. The germline CDR1 and CDR2 sequences are SGHTA and FQGNSA. The CDR3 covers 19 residues. The J segment lost 2 bases and the V segment lost 6 bases, leaving 20 bases of the junction unmatched. V is TRBV7-2 and J is TRBJ2-5; 8 bases line up with TRBD2. Material for sequencing was blood. The receptor's source is a woman younger than 45 with Graves' hyperthyroidism. CDR3 loop: CASSPPTSGPMGVQETQYF. The CDR3 nucleotides are TGTGCCAGCAGTCCTCCTACTAGCGGCCCAATGGGGGTGCAAGAGACCCAGTACTTC.